The rows below give T cell receptor beta chains drawn from one sample of a study of shared clonotypes between healthy human individuals. Sequenced by immunoSEQ multiplex PCR; TCRdb stores in-frame clones only, minus some. The sample includes some 600,000 clones, about 96% seen only once; the top ten take 0.11%. Sequenced: naive CD8+ T cells sorted from blood. These receptors all come from a woman under 40 in good health. Both conserved end residues are part of each CDR3. A D gene is named only where the DNA matches it firmly. Clone size appears in some rows only: once, few, many, or a class for an expanded clone.

J gene: TRBJ1-5; D gene: -; clone size: -; V gene: TRBV19; CDR3 DNA: TGTGCCAGTAATCTTCAGCCCCAGCATTTT; CDR3 protein: CASNLQPQHF
J gene: TRBJ1-1; D gene: -; clone size: once; V gene: TRBV5-1; CDR3 DNA: TGCGCCAGCAGTCCTACAGAGGACACTGAAGCTTTCTTT; CDR3 protein: CASSPTEDTEAFF
J gene: TRBJ1-1; D gene: -; clone size: -; V gene: TRBV5-5; CDR3 DNA: TGTGCCAGCAGCTTAAGTGAGGGGGTCACTGAAGCTTTCTTT; CDR3 protein: CASSLSEGVTEAFF
J gene: TRBJ2-7; D gene: -; clone size: -; V gene: TRBV14; CDR3 DNA: TGTGCCAGCAGCCCCCAGACCGTAGCCCCCTACGAGCAGTACTTC; CDR3 protein: CASSPQTVAPYEQYF
J gene: TRBJ2-4; D gene: -; clone size: -; V gene: TRBV7-9; CDR3 DNA: TGTGCCAGCAGCTCTACAATCCGGGACATTCAGTACTTC; CDR3 protein: CASSSTIRDIQYF
J gene: TRBJ2-1; D gene: TRBD1; clone size: -; V gene: TRBV6-1; CDR3 DNA: TGTGCCAGCAGTGTTGTAACAGGGGGCTCCTACAATGAGCAGTTCTTC; CDR3 protein: CASSVVTGGSYNEQFF
J gene: TRBJ2-1; D gene: TRBD1; clone size: -; V gene: TRBV27; CDR3 DNA: TGTGCCAGCAGTTGGGGACAGGGGGCCCCCCTGTGGCAGTTCTTC; CDR3 protein: CASSWGQGAPLWQFF
J gene: TRBJ2-4; D gene: -; clone size: -; V gene: TRBV27; CDR3 DNA: TGTGCCAGCAGTTTAGGTGACATTCAGTACTTC; CDR3 protein: CASSLGDIQYF
J gene: TRBJ2-2; D gene: -; clone size: -; V gene: TRBV5-1; CDR3 DNA: TGCGCCAGCAGCTTCGCGGGGTCCGGGGAGCTGTTTTTT; CDR3 protein: CASSFAGSGELFF
J gene: TRBJ1-5; D gene: -; clone size: -; V gene: TRBV28; CDR3 DNA: TGTGCCAGCAGTCAAGACAGGCGTGTTCAGCCCCAGCATTTT; CDR3 protein: CASSQDRRVQPQHF
J gene: TRBJ1-4; D gene: TRBD1; clone size: once; V gene: TRBV28; CDR3 DNA: TGTGCCAGCAGTTTATACAGGGGTCACGAAAAACTGTTTTTT; CDR3 protein: CASSLYRGHEKLFF
J gene: TRBJ2-3; D gene: TRBD1; clone size: -; V gene: TRBV30; CDR3 DNA: TGTGCCTGGAGTTGGGGACAGGGAGGCACAGATACGCAGTATTTT; CDR3 protein: CAWSWGQGGTDTQYF
J gene: TRBJ2-7; D gene: -; clone size: -; V gene: TRBV28; CDR3 DNA: TGTGCCAGCAGCCCGACGTCACTAGCAGAGCAGTACTTC; CDR3 protein: CASSPTSLAEQYF
J gene: TRBJ2-1; D gene: -; clone size: -; V gene: TRBV6-4; CDR3 DNA: TGTGCCAGCAGTGACTCTCCGGGGGTAGTCCACAATGAGCAGTTCTTC; CDR3 protein: CASSDSPGVVHNEQFF
J gene: TRBJ1-5; D gene: -; clone size: -; V gene: TRBV27; CDR3 DNA: TGTGCCAGCAGTTTACCCGTCTTTAGCAATCAGCCCCAGCATTTT; CDR3 protein: CASSLPVFSNQPQHF
J gene: TRBJ2-7; D gene: -; clone size: once; V gene: TRBV7-2; CDR3 DNA: TGTGCCAGCAGCTTTTGGTTACAGTACAGCTCCTACGAGCAGTACTTC; CDR3 protein: CASSFWLQYSSYEQYF
J gene: TRBJ2-5; D gene: -; clone size: once; V gene: TRBV7-2; CDR3 DNA: TGTGCCAGCAGCTTAGGAGGGGTGGGCAGCTTCCAAGAGACCCAGTACTTC; CDR3 protein: CASSLGGVGSFQETQYF
J gene: TRBJ1-5; D gene: TRBD1; clone size: -; V gene: TRBV7-9; CDR3 DNA: TGTGCCAGCAGCCCGCAGGGGGCCGGAGAGCAGCCCCAGCATTTT; CDR3 protein: CASSPQGAGEQPQHF
J gene: TRBJ1-5; D gene: TRBD1; clone size: -; V gene: TRBV9; CDR3 DNA: TGTGCCAGCAGCCCGAGGGACAGCCCGACCAATCAGCCCCAGCATTTT; CDR3 protein: CASSPRDSPTNQPQHF
J gene: TRBJ2-5; D gene: -; clone size: -; V gene: TRBV4-1; CDR3 DNA: TGCGCCAGCAGCCACGGGGGTCAGACCGAAGAGACCCAGTACTTC; CDR3 protein: CASSHGGQTEETQYF
J gene: TRBJ2-5; D gene: TRBD2; clone size: -; V gene: TRBV11-2; CDR3 DNA: TGTGCCAGCAGCTCTTCCCGACTAGCGTTAGACCAAGAGACCCAGTACTTC; CDR3 protein: CASSSSRLALDQETQYF
J gene: TRBJ2-6; D gene: -; clone size: once; V gene: TRBV7-9; CDR3 DNA: TGTGCCAGCAGCGATCGACAGGATCTGAACTCTGGGGCCAACGTCCTGACTTTC; CDR3 protein: CASSDRQDLNSGANVLTF
J gene: TRBJ2-7; D gene: TRBD2; clone size: -; V gene: TRBV7-6; CDR3 DNA: TGTGCCAGCAGCTTGGGGGACTGGACTAGCGGGATCTACGAGCAGTACTTC; CDR3 protein: CASSLGDWTSGIYEQYF
J gene: TRBJ1-4; D gene: -; clone size: -; V gene: TRBV7-3; CDR3 DNA: TGTGCCAGCAGCTTGACAGCTAATGAAAAACTGTTTTTT; CDR3 protein: CASSLTANEKLFF
J gene: TRBJ1-1; D gene: -; clone size: -; V gene: TRBV9; CDR3 DNA: TGTGCCAGCAGCGTTGAGGGTAACACTGAAGCTTTCTTT; CDR3 protein: CASSVEGNTEAFF
J gene: TRBJ2-5; D gene: TRBD2; clone size: -; V gene: TRBV5-4; CDR3 DNA: TGTGCCAGCAGCTCCGGGACTAGCGGGAGAGAGACCCAGTACTTC; CDR3 protein: CASSSGTSGRETQYF
J gene: TRBJ2-7; D gene: -; clone size: -; V gene: TRBV6-5; CDR3 DNA: TGTGCCAGCAGTTACTCGAACCCTGAGTCCTACGAGCAGTACTTC; CDR3 protein: CASSYSNPESYEQYF
J gene: TRBJ2-2; D gene: -; clone size: -; V gene: TRBV6-5; CDR3 DNA: TGTGCCAGCAGTTACGGACTAGGGGGCACCGGGGAGCTGTTTTTT; CDR3 protein: CASSYGLGGTGELFF
J gene: TRBJ2-2; D gene: TRBD1; clone size: -; V gene: TRBV27; CDR3 DNA: TGTGCCAGCACCTCCCCCGGGGACAGGGAAGCCGGGGAGCTGTTTTTT; CDR3 protein: CASTSPGDREAGELFF
J gene: TRBJ2-1; D gene: TRBD1; clone size: -; V gene: TRBV28; CDR3 DNA: TGTGCCAGCAGCTGGGGACAGAAGCAGTTCTTC; CDR3 protein: CASSWGQKQFF
J gene: TRBJ2-5; D gene: TRBD2; clone size: -; V gene: TRBV29-1; CDR3 DNA: TGCAGCGTTTGTTGGTACCTTGAACTAGCGGGAGAGGGAGAGACCCAGTACTTC; CDR3 protein: CSVCWYLELAGEGETQYF
J gene: TRBJ1-1; D gene: -; clone size: -; V gene: TRBV5-1; CDR3 DNA: TGCGCCAGCAGCTTGGAACGGTCGGGACCTGAAGCTTTCTTT; CDR3 protein: CASSLERSGPEAFF
J gene: TRBJ1-1; D gene: -; clone size: -; V gene: TRBV4-2; CDR3 DNA: TGTGCCAGCAGCTCCTCGGCAGGGCCCAACACTGAAGCTTTCTTT; CDR3 protein: CASSSSAGPNTEAFF
J gene: TRBJ2-7; D gene: TRBD1; clone size: -; V gene: TRBV11-1; CDR3 DNA: TGTGCCAGCAGCCCCCGGACAGGGGGCGAGCAGTACTTC; CDR3 protein: CASSPRTGGEQYF
J gene: TRBJ1-2; D gene: TRBD1; clone size: -; V gene: TRBV7-9; CDR3 DNA: TGTGCCAGCAGCTTAACCGACAGGGGAGCATATGGCTACACCTTC; CDR3 protein: CASSLTDRGAYGYTF
J gene: TRBJ1-1; D gene: -; clone size: -; V gene: TRBV30; CDR3 DNA: TGTGCCTGGAGCGGGGTCACTGAAGCTTTCTTT; CDR3 protein: CAWSGVTEAFF
J gene: TRBJ2-1; D gene: -; clone size: -; V gene: TRBV15; CDR3 DNA: TGTGCCACCAGCAGAGCCGGGGGCTACTCGGGAGATGAGCAGTTCTTC; CDR3 protein: CATSRAGGYSGDEQFF
J gene: TRBJ1-1; D gene: -; clone size: -; V gene: TRBV2; CDR3 DNA: TGTGCCAGCAGTGAGAGGGTACCTGAAGCTTTCTTT; CDR3 protein: CASSERVPEAFF
J gene: TRBJ1-5; D gene: -; clone size: once; V gene: TRBV19; CDR3 DNA: TGTGCCAGTAGTATAGTAAGGGGGCAGCCCCAGCATTTT; CDR3 protein: CASSIVRGQPQHF
J gene: TRBJ2-7; D gene: -; clone size: few; V gene: TRBV27; CDR3 DNA: TGTGCCAGCAAGGGCGCCTCCTACGAGCAGTACTTC; CDR3 protein: CASKGASYEQYF
J gene: TRBJ2-1; D gene: -; clone size: once; V gene: TRBV5-4; CDR3 DNA: TGTGCCAGCAGCCCCCCCCGGGGGCCCAGCCCCCATGAGCAGTTCTTC; CDR3 protein: CASSPPRGPSPHEQFF
J gene: TRBJ2-7; D gene: TRBD2; clone size: -; V gene: TRBV28; CDR3 DNA: TGTGCCAGCCGTTTGACTAGCGATCCCGAGCAGTACTTC; CDR3 protein: CASRLTSDPEQYF
J gene: TRBJ2-5; D gene: -; clone size: once; V gene: TRBV19; CDR3 DNA: TGTGCCAGTAGTTTAGACGGCCTTCAAGAGACCCAGTACTTC; CDR3 protein: CASSLDGLQETQYF
J gene: TRBJ2-3; D gene: TRBD2; clone size: -; V gene: TRBV19; CDR3 DNA: TGTGCCAGTAGTAAACTAGCGGGAGGGGCAGATACGCAGTATTTT; CDR3 protein: CASSKLAGGADTQYF
J gene: TRBJ2-5; D gene: -; clone size: -; V gene: TRBV7-7; CDR3 DNA: TGTGCCAGCAGCACCTCGGGGGTGGAGACCCAGTACTTC; CDR3 protein: CASSTSGVETQYF
J gene: TRBJ2-3; D gene: -; clone size: -; V gene: TRBV13; CDR3 DNA: TGTGCCAGCAGCTTATCGGCGGGACCAGATACGCAGTATTTT; CDR3 protein: CASSLSAGPDTQYF
J gene: TRBJ2-1; D gene: -; clone size: -; V gene: TRBV13; CDR3 DNA: TGTGCCAGCAGCTTGGCCGGGTACAATGAGCAGTTCTTC; CDR3 protein: CASSLAGYNEQFF
J gene: TRBJ1-4; D gene: -; clone size: -; V gene: TRBV15; CDR3 DNA: TGTGCCACCAGCAGAGATCGGGGCGAAAAACTGTTTTTT; CDR3 protein: CATSRDRGEKLFF
J gene: TRBJ1-1; D gene: -; clone size: -; V gene: TRBV15; CDR3 DNA: TGTGCCACCAGCAGTCCGGGCGAGTACACTGAAGCTTTCTTT; CDR3 protein: CATSSPGEYTEAFF
J gene: TRBJ2-1; D gene: -; clone size: -; V gene: TRBV29-1; CDR3 DNA: TGCAGCGTTCCTAAGGGTAGTGGGAATGAGCAGTTCTTC; CDR3 protein: CSVPKGSGNEQFF
J gene: TRBJ1-2; D gene: -; clone size: -; V gene: TRBV13; CDR3 DNA: TGTGCCAGCAGCTTAGGGGACGGCTACACCTTC; CDR3 protein: CASSLGDGYTF
J gene: TRBJ1-1; D gene: -; clone size: few; V gene: TRBV16; CDR3 DNA: TGTGCCAGCAGCCCGGATAGGACAAACACTGAAGCTTTCTTT; CDR3 protein: CASSPDRTNTEAFF
J gene: TRBJ2-7; D gene: TRBD1; clone size: -; V gene: TRBV27; CDR3 DNA: TGTGCCAGCAGTCCCCGGACAGGGTCCCACGAGCAGTACTTC; CDR3 protein: CASSPRTGSHEQYF
J gene: TRBJ2-1; D gene: -; clone size: -; V gene: TRBV11-2; CDR3 DNA: TGTGCCAGCAGCAGCCGGGACTCCTACAATGAGCAGTTCTTC; CDR3 protein: CASSSRDSYNEQFF
J gene: TRBJ2-1; D gene: TRBD1; clone size: -; V gene: TRBV27; CDR3 DNA: TGTGCCAGCAGCTTAGGGGGCGTACAGGGGTACAATGAGCAGTTCTTC; CDR3 protein: CASSLGGVQGYNEQFF
J gene: TRBJ2-7; D gene: -; clone size: -; V gene: TRBV28; CDR3 DNA: TGTGCCAGCAGCTTTACGTCCCTCTACGAGCAGTACTTC; CDR3 protein: CASSFTSLYEQYF
J gene: TRBJ2-1; D gene: -; clone size: once; V gene: TRBV19; CDR3 DNA: TGTGCCAGTAGTATAGAGCTCCGGGACCTGTACAATGAGCAGTTCTTC; CDR3 protein: CASSIELRDLYNEQFF
J gene: TRBJ1-2; D gene: -; clone size: -; V gene: TRBV9; CDR3 DNA: TGTGCCAGCAGCGTAGCGGGCAGCTACACCTTC; CDR3 protein: CASSVAGSYTF
J gene: TRBJ2-3; D gene: TRBD2; clone size: -; V gene: TRBV5-6; CDR3 DNA: TGTGCCAGCAGCTTGGCCTGGGGGCAACTAGCGGGGTCGTGGGATACGCAGTATTTT; CDR3 protein: CASSLAWGQLAGSWDTQYF